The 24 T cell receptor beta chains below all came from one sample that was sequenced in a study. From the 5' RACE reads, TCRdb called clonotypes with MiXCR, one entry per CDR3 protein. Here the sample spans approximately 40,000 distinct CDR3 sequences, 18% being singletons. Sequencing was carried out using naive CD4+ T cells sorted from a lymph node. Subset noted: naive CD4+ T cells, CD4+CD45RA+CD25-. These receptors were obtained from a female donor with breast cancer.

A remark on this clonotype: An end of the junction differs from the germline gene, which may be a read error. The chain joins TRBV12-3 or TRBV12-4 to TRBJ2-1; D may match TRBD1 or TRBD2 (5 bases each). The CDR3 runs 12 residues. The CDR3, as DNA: TGTGCCAGCAGTTTTTGGGGGAATGAGCTGTTCTTC. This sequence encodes CASSFWGNELFF.

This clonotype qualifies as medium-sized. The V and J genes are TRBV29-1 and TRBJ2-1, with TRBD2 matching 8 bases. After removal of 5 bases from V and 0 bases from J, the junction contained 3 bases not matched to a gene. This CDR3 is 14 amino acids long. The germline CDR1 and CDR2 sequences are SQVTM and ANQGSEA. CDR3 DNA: TGCAGCGTTAAGACTAGCGTCTCCTACAATGAGCAGTTCTTC. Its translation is CSVKTSVSYNEQFF.

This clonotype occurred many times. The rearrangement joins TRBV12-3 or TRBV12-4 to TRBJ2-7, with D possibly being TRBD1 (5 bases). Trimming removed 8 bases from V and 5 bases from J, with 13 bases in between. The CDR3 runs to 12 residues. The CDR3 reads CASGAEVHEQYF. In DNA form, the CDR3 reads TGTGCCAGCGGGGCAGAAGTTCACGAGCAGTACTTC.

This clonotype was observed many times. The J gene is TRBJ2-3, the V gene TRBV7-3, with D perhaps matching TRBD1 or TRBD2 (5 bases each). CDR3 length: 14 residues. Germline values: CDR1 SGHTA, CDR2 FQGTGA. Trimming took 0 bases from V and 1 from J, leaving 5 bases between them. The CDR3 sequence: CASSLTGGTDTQYF. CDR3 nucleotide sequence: TGTGCCAGCAGCTTAACGGGGGGCACAGATACGCAGTATTTT.

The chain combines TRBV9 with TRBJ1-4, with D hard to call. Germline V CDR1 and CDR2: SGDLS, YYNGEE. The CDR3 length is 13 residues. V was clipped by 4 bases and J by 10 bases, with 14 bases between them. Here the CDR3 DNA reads TGTGCCAGCAGCTTAAGGGTCGAGGGAAAACTGTTTTTT. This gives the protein CASSLRVEGKLFF.

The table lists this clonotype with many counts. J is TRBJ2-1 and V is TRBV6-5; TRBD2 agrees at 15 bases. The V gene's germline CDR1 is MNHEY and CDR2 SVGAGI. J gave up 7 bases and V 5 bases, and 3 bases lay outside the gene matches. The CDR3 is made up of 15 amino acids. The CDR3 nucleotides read TGTGCCAGCAGTCCCGGGACTAGCGGGAGGAATGAGCAGTTCTTC. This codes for CASSPGTSGRNEQFF.

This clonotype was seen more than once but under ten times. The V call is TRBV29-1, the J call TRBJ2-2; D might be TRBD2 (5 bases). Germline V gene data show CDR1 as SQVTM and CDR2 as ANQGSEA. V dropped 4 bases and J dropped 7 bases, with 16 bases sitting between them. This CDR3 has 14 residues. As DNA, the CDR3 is TGCAGCGTTGGGCTAGCTTCCGTGGGCGGGGAGCTGTTTTTT. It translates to CSVGLASVGGELFF.

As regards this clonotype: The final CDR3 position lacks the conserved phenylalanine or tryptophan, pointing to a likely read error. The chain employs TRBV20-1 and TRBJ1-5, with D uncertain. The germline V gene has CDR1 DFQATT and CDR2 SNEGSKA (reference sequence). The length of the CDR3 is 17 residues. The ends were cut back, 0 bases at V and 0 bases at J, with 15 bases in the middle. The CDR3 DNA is TGCAGTGCTAGAGAGAACAGTTGGATGAATAGCAATCAGCCCCAGCATCTT. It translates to CSARENSWMNSNQPQHL.

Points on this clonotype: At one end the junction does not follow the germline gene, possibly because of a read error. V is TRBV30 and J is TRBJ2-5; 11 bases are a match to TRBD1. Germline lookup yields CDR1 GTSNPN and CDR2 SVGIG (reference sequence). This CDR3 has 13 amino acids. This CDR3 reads CAWGTGGRKAQYF. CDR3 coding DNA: TGTGCCTGGGGGACAGGGGGGAGGAAGGCCCAGTATTTC.

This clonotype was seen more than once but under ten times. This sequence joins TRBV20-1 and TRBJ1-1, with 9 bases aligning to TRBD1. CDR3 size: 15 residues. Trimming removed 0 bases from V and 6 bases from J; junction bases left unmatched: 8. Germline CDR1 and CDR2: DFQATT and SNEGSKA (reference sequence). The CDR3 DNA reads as TGCAGTGCTAGAGATAGGGACAGGGCTCTTGCTGAAGCTTTCTTT. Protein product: CSARDRDRALAEAFF.

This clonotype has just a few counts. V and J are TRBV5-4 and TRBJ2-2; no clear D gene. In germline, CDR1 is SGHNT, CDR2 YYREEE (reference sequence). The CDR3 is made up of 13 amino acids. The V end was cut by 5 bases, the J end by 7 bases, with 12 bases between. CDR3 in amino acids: CASRRDLSGELFF. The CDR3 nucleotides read TGTGCCAGCAGGCGCGATTTAAGCGGGGAGCTGTTTTTT.

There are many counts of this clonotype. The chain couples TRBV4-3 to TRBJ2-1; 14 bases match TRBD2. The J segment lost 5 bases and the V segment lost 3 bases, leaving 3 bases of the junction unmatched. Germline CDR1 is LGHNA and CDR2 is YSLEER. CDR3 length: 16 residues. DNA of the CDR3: TGCGCCAGCAGCCATTCGGGACTAGCGGGAGACAATGAGCAGTTCTTC. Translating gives CASSHSGLAGDNEQFF.

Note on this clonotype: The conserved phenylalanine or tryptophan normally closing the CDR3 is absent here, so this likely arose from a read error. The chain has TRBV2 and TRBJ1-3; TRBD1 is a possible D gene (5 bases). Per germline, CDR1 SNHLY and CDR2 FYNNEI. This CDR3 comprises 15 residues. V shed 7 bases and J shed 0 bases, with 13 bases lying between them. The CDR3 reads CASKPDSYSGNTIYL. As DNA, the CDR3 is TGTGCCAGCAAACCCGACAGTTACTCTGGAAACACCATATATCTT.

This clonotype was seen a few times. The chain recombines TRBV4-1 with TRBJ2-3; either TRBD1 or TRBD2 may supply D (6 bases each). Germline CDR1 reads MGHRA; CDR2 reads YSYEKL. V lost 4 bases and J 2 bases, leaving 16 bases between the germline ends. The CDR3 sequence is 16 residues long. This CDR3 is CASSPRLGGITDTQYF. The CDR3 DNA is TGCGCCAGCAGCCCTCGACTAGGGGGTATCACAGATACGCAGTATTTT.

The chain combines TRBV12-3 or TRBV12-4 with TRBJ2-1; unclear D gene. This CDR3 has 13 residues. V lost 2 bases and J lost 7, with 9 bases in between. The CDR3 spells CASSLRSVNEQFF. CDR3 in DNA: TGTGCCAGCAGTTTAAGGAGTGTAAATGAGCAGTTCTTC.

The CDR3 is CASSPPGVSGMDEQFF. The CDR3 DNA reads as TGTGCCAGCAGCCCACCAGGGGTATCTGGCATGGACGAGCAGTTCTTC. The J gene is TRBJ2-1, the V gene TRBV7-3, with a weak D call TRBD1 (6 bases). V was cut by 5 bases and J by 10 bases, with 24 bases left in between. The CDR3 runs to 16 residues. Germline V gene lookup returns CDR1 SGHTA and CDR2 FQGTGA.

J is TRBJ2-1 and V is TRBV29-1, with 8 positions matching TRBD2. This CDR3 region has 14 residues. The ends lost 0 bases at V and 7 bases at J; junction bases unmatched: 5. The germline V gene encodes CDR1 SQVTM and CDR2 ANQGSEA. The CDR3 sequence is CSVEDIAGLNEQFF. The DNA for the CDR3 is TGCAGCGTTGAAGATATAGCGGGGCTTAATGAGCAGTTCTTC.

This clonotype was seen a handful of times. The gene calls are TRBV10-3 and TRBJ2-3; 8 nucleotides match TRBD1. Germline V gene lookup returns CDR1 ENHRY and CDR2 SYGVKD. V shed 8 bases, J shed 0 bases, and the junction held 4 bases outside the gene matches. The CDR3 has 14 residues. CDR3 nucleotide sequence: TGTGCCATCTCGGACAGGGCTAGCACAGATACGCAGTATTTT. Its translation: CAISDRASTDTQYF.

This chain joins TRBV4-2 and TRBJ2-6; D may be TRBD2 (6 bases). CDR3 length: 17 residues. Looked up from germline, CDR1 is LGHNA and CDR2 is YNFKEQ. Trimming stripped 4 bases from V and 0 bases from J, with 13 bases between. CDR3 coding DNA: TGTGCCAGCAGCCGGGAGGCCTCATACTCTGGGGCCAACGTCCTGACTTTC. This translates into CASSREASYSGANVLTF.

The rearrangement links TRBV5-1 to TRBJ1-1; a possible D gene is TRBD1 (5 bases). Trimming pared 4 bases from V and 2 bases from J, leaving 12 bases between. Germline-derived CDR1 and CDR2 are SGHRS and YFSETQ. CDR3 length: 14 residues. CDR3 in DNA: TGCGCCAGCAGCACCGGGACGGCTAACACTGAAGCTTTCTTT. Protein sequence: CASSTGTANTEAFF.

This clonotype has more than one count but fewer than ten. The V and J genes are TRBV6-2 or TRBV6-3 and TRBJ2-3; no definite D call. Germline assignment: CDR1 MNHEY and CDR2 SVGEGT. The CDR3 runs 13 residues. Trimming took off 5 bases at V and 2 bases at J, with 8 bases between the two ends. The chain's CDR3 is CASSPIDTDTQYF. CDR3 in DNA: TGTGCCAGCAGTCCCATCGACACAGATACGCAGTATTTT.

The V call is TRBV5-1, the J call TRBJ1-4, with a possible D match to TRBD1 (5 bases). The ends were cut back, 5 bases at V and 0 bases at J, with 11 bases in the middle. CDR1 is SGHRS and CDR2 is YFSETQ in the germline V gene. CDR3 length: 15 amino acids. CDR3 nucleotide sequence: TGCGCCAGCAGGTTAGGGACGACAACTAATGAAAAACTGTTTTTT. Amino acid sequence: CASRLGTTTNEKLFF.

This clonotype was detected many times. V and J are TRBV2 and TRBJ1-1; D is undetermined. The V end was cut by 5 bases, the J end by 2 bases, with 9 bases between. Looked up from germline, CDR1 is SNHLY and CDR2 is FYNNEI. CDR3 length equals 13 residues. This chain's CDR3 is CASSSDYNTEAFF. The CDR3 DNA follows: TGTGCCAGCAGTAGCGACTATAACACTGAAGCTTTCTTT.

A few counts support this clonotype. The DNA of the CDR3 is TGTGCCAGCGGGGAGGGGTACAATGAGCAGTTCTTC. Translation: CASGEGYNEQFF. The chain combines TRBV6-2 or TRBV6-3 with TRBJ2-1, with 7 bases that match TRBD2. The germline V gene encodes CDR1 MNHEY and CDR2 SVGEGT. The CDR3 has 12 residues. The V gene end was trimmed by 8 bases and the J gene end by 4 bases; junction bases not matched to a gene: 2.